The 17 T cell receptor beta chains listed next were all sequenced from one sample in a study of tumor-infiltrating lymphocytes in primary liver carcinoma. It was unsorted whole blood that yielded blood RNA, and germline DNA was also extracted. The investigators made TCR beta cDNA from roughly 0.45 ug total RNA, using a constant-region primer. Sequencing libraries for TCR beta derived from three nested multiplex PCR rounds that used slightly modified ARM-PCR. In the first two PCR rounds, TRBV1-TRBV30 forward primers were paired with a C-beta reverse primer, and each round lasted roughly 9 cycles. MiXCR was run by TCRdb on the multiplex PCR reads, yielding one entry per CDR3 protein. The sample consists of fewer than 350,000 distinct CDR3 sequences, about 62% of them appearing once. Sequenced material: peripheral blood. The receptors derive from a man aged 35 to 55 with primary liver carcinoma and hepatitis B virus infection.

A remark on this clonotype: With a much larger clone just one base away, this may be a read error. CDR3 amino acids: CASSGQDSPLYF. The CDR3 coding sequence is TGTGCCAGCAGCGGGCAGGATTCACCCCTCTACTTT. This sequence joins TRBV7-9 and TRBJ1-6; D call uncertain. The CDR3 contains 12 residues. In germline, CDR1 is SEHNR, CDR2 FQNEAQ (reference sequence).

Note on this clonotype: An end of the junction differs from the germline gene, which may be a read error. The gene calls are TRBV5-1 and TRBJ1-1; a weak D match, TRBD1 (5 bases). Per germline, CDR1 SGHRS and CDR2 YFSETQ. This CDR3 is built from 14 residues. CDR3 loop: CANSGQGLNTEAFF. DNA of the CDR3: TGCGCCAACAGCGGGCAGGGACTGAACACTGAAGCTTTCTTT. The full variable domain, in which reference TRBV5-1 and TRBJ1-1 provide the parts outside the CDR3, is KAGVTQTPRYLIKTRGQQVTLSCSPISGHRSVSWYQQTPGQGLQFLFEYFSETQRNKGNFPGRFSGRQFSNSRSEMNVSTLELGDSALYLCANSGQGLNTEAFFGQGTRLTVV.

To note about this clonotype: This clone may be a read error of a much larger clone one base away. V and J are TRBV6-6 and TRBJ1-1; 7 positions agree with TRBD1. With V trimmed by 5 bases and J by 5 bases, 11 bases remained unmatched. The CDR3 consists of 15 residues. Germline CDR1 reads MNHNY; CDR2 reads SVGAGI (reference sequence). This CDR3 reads CASSKSVQGRTEAFF. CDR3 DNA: TGTGCCAGCAGTAAATCGGTACAGGGGAGGACTGAAGCTTTCTTT.

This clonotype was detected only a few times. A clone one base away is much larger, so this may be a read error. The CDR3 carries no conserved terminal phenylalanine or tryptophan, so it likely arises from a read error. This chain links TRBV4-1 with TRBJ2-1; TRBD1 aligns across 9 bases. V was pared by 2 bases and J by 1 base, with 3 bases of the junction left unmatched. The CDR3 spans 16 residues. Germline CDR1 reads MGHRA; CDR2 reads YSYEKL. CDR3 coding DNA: TGCGCCAGCAGCCAACTTGGGACAGGGTCCTACAATGAGCAGTTCTTA. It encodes CASSQLGTGSYNEQFL.

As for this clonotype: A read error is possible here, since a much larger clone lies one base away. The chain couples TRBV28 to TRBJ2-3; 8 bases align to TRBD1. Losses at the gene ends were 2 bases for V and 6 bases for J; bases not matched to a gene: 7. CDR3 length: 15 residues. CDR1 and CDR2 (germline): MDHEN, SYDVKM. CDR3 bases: TGTGCCAGCAGTTTACGGACAGGGCGGATTGATACGCAGTATTTT. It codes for CASSLRTGRIDTQYF.

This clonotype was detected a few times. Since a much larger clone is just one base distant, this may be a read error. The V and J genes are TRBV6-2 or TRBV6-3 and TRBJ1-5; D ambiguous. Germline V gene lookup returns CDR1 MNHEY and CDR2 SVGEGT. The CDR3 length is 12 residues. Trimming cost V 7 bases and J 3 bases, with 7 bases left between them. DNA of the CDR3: TGTGCCAGCAATAGGTTCAATCAGCCCCAGCATTTT. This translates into CASNRFNQPQHF.

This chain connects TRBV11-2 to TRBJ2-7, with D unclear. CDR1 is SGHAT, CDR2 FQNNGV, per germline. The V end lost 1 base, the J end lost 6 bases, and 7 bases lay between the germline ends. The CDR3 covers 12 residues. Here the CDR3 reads CASSLASLEQYF. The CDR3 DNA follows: TGTGCCAGCAGCTTAGCCAGCCTCGAGCAGTACTTC.

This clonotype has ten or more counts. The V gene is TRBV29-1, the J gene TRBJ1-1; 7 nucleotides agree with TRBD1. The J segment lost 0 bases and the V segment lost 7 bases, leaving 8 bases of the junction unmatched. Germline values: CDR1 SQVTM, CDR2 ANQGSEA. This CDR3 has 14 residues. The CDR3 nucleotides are TGCAGCGCCAACAGGGGCCGGATGAACACTGAAGCTTTCTTT. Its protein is CSANRGRMNTEAFF.

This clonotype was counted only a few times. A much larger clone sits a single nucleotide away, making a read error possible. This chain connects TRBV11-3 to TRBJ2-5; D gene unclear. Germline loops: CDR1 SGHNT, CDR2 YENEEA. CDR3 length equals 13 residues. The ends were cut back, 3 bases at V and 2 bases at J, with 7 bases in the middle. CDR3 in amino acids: CASSLPVQETQYF. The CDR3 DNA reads TGTGCCAGCAGCTTGCCGGTTCAAGAGACCCAGTACTTC. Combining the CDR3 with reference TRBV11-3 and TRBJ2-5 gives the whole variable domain EAGVVQSPRYKIIEKKQPVAFWCNPISGHNTLYWYLQNLGQGPELLIRYENEEAVDDSQLPKDRFSAERLKGVDSTLKIQPAELGDSAVYLCASSLPVQETQYFGPGTRLLVL.

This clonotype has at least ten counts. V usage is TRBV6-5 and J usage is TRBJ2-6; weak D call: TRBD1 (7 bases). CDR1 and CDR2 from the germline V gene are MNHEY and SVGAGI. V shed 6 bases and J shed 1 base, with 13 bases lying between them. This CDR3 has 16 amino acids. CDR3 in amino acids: CASRDRRGSGANVLTF. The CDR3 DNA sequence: TGTGCCAGCAGGGACAGGAGGGGTTCTGGGGCCAACGTCCTGACTTTC.

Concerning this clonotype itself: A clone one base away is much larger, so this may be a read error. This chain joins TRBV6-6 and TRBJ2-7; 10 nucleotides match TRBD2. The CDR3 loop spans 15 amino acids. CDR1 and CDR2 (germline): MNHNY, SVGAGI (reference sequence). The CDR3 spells CVSVPSGLAGDEQYF. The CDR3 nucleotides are TGTGTCAGCGTTCCCTCCGGGCTAGCGGGAGACGAGCAGTACTTC.

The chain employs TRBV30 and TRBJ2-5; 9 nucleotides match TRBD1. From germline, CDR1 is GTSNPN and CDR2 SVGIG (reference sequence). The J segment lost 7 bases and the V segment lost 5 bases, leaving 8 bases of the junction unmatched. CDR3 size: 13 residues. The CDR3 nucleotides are TGTGCCTGGGGTGGACAGGGGCTAGGGACCCAGTACTTC. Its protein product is CAWGGQGLGTQYF.

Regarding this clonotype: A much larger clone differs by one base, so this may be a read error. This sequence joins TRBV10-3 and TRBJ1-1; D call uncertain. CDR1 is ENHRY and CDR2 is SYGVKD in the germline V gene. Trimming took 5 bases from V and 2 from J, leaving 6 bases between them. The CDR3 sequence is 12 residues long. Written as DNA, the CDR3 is TGTGCCATCAGTCTACGAAACACTGAAGCTTTCTTT. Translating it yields CAISLRNTEAFF.

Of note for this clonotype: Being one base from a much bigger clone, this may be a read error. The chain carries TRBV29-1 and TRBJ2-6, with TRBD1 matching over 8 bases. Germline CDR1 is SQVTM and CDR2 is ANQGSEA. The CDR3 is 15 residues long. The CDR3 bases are TGCAGCGTCCAATCGCAGGGGGCTGGGGCCAACGTCCCGACTTTC. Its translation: CSVQSQGAGANVPTF.

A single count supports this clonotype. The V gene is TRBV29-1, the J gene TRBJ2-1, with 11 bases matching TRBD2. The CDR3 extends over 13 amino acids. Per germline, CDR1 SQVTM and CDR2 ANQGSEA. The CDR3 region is CNAGTSGYNEQFF. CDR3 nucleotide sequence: TGCAACGCCGGGACTAGCGGCTACAATGAGCAGTTCTTC.

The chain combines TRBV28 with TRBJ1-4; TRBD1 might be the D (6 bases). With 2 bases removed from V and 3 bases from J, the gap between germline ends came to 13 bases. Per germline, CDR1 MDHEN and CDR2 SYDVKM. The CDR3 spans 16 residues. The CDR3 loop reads CASSLGGAIANEKLFF. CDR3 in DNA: TGTGCCAGCAGTTTAGGGGGGGCGATAGCTAATGAAAAACTGTTTTTT.

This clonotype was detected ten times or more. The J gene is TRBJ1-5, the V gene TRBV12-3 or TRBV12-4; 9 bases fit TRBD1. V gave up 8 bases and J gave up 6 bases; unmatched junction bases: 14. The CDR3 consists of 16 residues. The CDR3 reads CASGIILGQGGQPQHF. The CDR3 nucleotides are TGTGCCAGCGGCATCATCTTGGGACAGGGTGGTCAGCCCCAGCATTTT.